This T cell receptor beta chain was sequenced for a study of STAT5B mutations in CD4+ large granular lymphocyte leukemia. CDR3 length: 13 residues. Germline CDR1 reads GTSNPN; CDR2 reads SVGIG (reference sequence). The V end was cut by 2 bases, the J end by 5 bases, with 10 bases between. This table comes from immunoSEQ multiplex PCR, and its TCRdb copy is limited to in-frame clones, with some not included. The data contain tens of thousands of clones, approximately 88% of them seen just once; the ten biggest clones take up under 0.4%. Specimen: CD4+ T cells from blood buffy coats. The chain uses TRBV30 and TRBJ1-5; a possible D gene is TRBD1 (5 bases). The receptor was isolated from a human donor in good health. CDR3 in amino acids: CAWSSTDHQPQHF. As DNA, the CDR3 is TGTGCCTGGAGTTCGACAGACCATCAGCCCCAGCATTTT.